One and the same sample provided the 21 T cell receptor beta chains below, sequenced in a study of blood T cells in healthy people across ages. A second PCR of roughly 7 to 11 cycles used a sample-barcoded 5' primer and a J-beta primer mix. TCRdb re-called the 5' RACE reads through MiXCR, storing one row per CDR3 protein. The table shows 1,500,000 or so distinct CDR3 sequences, with approximately 60% occurring only once. Material: blood. These receptors were taken from a man aged 18 to 35 in good health.

This clonotype was seen more than once but under ten times. The chain recombines TRBV12-3 or TRBV12-4 with TRBJ2-2; D gene uncertain. Deletions cut 2 bases from V and 3 bases from J, with 4 bases between. This CDR3 comprises 13 residues. The CDR3 DNA is TGTGCCAGCAGTTTAAAAGACACCGGGGAGCTGTTTTTT. Translating it yields CASSLKDTGELFF.

This clonotype showed up just once. V and J are TRBV7-7 and TRBJ2-1; possible D gene TRBD1, 5 bases. The CDR3 extends over 13 amino acids. Germline assignment: CDR1 SSHAT and CDR2 FNYEAQ (reference sequence). Trimming cost V 3 bases and J 9 bases, with 12 bases left between them. In DNA, the CDR3 is TGTGCCAGCAGCTTCTCCCAGGGTGGTGAGCAGTTCTTC. This sequence encodes CASSFSQGGEQFF.

Regarding this clonotype: One end of the junction fails to match germline, which may point to a read error. This chain joins TRBV4-1 and TRBJ2-4; 11 bases agree with TRBD2. The J call may be faulty, since TRBJ2-7 better matches the DNA end. CDR3 length: 15 amino acids. The germline V gene encodes CDR1 MGHRA and CDR2 YSYEKL. For the CDR3, the DNA is TGTGCCAGCAGCCCTCGGACTAGCGGGTTCGACGAGCAGTACTTC. Translation: CASSPRTSGFDEQYF.

This chain connects TRBV27 to TRBJ2-5; D gene unclear. V was cut by 9 bases and J by 4 bases, with 18 bases left in between. Germline V gives CDR1 MNHEY, CDR2 SMNVEV (reference sequence). CDR3 size: 14 residues. CDR3 region: CASSDIGFVETQYF. DNA of the CDR3: TGTGCCAGTTCCGATATCGGGTTTGTAGAGACCCAGTACTTC.

The chain joins TRBV6-5 to TRBJ1-2; no definite D call. V was pared by 5 bases and J by 4 bases, with 20 bases between. Germline V lookup: CDR1 MNHEY, CDR2 SVGAGI. The CDR3 is 16 amino acids. CDR3 amino acids: CASSTERRRGPYGYTF. The CDR3 DNA follows: TGTGCCAGCAGTACAGAAAGAAGACGAGGGCCCTATGGCTACACCTTC.

The rearrangement uses TRBV19 and TRBJ2-7; possibly TRBD2 for D (5 bases). V lost 3 bases, J lost 5 bases, and 11 bases lay in between. The CDR3 runs to 13 residues. Germline V gives CDR1 LNHDA, CDR2 SQIVND (reference sequence). The CDR3, as DNA: TGTGCCAGTAGTATCTTCGGCGGGCACGAGCAGTACTTC. Its translation: CASSIFGGHEQYF.

The chain uses TRBV7-9 and TRBJ2-7; 10 bases fit TRBD1. CDR1 and CDR2 (germline): SEHNR, FQNEAQ (reference sequence). The CDR3 spans 16 residues. Trimming removed 2 bases from V and 3 bases from J; junction bases left unmatched: 7. As DNA, the CDR3 is TGTGCCAGCAGCTTAACGCCCGGGACAGGGGACTACGAGCAGTACTTC. Translated, it gives CASSLTPGTGDYEQYF.

V gene TRBV29-1 combines with J gene TRBJ1-1; TRBD1 agrees at 8 bases. This CDR3 comprises 14 residues. Per the germline V gene, CDR1 is SQVTM and CDR2 is ANQGSEA. The V gene end was trimmed by 7 bases and the J gene end by 4 bases; junction bases not matched to a gene: 11. CDR3 DNA sequence: TGCAGCGGACGGACAGGGTCGGGGGGCACTGAAGCTTTCTTT. Translation: CSGRTGSGGTEAFF.

This clonotype was seen more than once but under ten times. The chain uses TRBV27 and TRBJ1-2; 7 bases fit TRBD1. Germline V gene sequence: CDR1 MNHEY, CDR2 SMNVEV (reference sequence). Trimming took 4 bases from V and 1 from J; bases not matched to a gene: 12. CDR3 length: 17 residues. CDR3 residues: CASSSILGTAYNYGYTF. In DNA, the CDR3 is TGTGCCAGCAGTTCTATACTAGGGACAGCATATAACTATGGCTACACCTTC.

V and J are TRBV5-6 and TRBJ2-3, with 9 bases that match TRBD2. CDR1 is SGHDT and CDR2 is YYEEEE in the germline V gene. The J segment lost 2 bases and the V segment lost 5 bases, leaving 9 bases of the junction unmatched. The CDR3 covers 16 residues. The CDR3: CASRSATSGITDTQYF. The CDR3 DNA is TGTGCCAGCAGATCGGCGACTAGCGGAATCACAGATACGCAGTATTTT.

The J gene is TRBJ1-2, the V gene TRBV6-6, with D maybe TRBD1 (6 bases). The CDR3 is made up of 16 amino acids. V lost 3 bases, J lost 4 bases, and 18 bases lay in between. Germline assignment: CDR1 MNHNY and CDR2 SVGAGI (reference sequence). As DNA, the CDR3 is TGTGCCAGCAGTTATCCTACCACAGGGATGGGCTATGGCTACACCTTC. Translated, it gives CASSYPTTGMGYGYTF.

In this sample, this clonotype turned up a few times. The gene calls are TRBV7-2 and TRBJ2-2; D is perhaps TRBD2 (5 bases). The CDR3 totals 16 residues. The germline CDR1 and CDR2 sequences are SGHTA and FQGNSA. Trimming pared 4 bases from V and 2 bases from J, leaving 14 bases between. CDR3 nucleotides: TGTGCCAGCAGCTCCGCTGGCGGGCATAACACCGGGGAGCTGTTTTTT. Translation: CASSSAGGHNTGELFF.

V gene TRBV5-1 combines with J gene TRBJ1-4; D is possibly TRBD1 (6 bases). The CDR3 is 14 amino acids. V was trimmed by 1 base and J by 6 bases, leaving 10 bases between them. Germline V CDR1 and CDR2: SGHRS, YFSETQ. The CDR3 sequence is CASSLSRGDEKLFF. CDR3 coding DNA: TGCGCCAGCAGCTTGAGCAGGGGCGATGAAAAACTGTTTTTT.

This clonotype has more than one count but fewer than ten. The V gene is TRBV7-2, the J gene TRBJ2-1; no clear D gene. Trimming removed 6 bases at V and 5 bases at J, with 14 bases between. Looked up from germline, CDR1 is SGHTA and CDR2 is FQGNSA. The CDR3 length is 14 residues. The CDR3 reads CASRGLRGNNEQFF. DNA of the CDR3: TGTGCCAGCAGGGGCCTACGCGGAAACAATGAGCAGTTCTTC. The complete variable domain, with remaining parts taken from reference TRBV7-2 and TRBJ2-1, reads GAGVSQSPSNKVTEKGKDVELRCDPISGHTALYWYRQSLGQGLEFLIYFQGNSAPDKSGLPSDRFSAERTGGSVSTLTIQRTQQEDSAVYLCASRGLRGNNEQFFGPGTRLTVL.

The chain links TRBV7-9 to TRBJ2-2; D perhaps matches TRBD1 (6 bases). The CDR3 runs to 15 residues. V was cut by 0 bases and J by 6 bases, with 11 bases left in between. CDR1 is SEHNR, CDR2 FQNEAQ, per germline (reference sequence). CDR3 protein: CASSLAGGIPGELFF. The CDR3 nucleotides are TGTGCCAGCAGCTTAGCAGGGGGTATCCCCGGGGAGCTGTTTTTT.

The J gene is TRBJ2-5, the V gene TRBV20-1, with D perhaps given as TRBD1 or TRBD2 (5 bases each). The ends were cut back, 3 bases at V and 2 bases at J, with 19 bases in the middle. CDR1 is DFQATT, CDR2 SNEGSKA, per germline (reference sequence). The CDR3 totals 16 residues. CDR3 nucleotide sequence: TGCAGTGCTAGTAAGGGGCTAGCACCAGATCAAGAGACCCAGTACTTC. As protein: CSASKGLAPDQETQYF.

This chain uses TRBV15 with TRBJ2-3; tentative D call: TRBD2 (6 bases). This CDR3 comprises 16 residues. The V end was cut by 5 bases, the J end by 2 bases, with 17 bases between. CDR1 is LNHNV and CDR2 is YYDKDF in the germline V gene (reference sequence). The CDR3 coding sequence is TGTGCCACCAGCGACCCAGGAGCGGGCCTCACAGATACGCAGTATTTT. Its protein is CATSDPGAGLTDTQYF.

V usage is TRBV28 and J usage is TRBJ2-7; no reliable D call. The CDR3 loop spans 11 amino acids. With 3 bases removed from V and 6 bases from J, the gap between germline ends came to 6 bases. Germline loops: CDR1 MDHEN, CDR2 SYDVKM. For the CDR3, the DNA is TGTGCCAGCAGTTTGAACCGCGAGCAGTACTTC. Amino acid sequence: CASSLNREQYF. Complete variable domain (other parts from reference TRBV28 and TRBJ2-7): DVKVTQSSRYLVKRTGEKVFLECVQDMDHENMFWYRQDPGLGLRLIYFSYDVKMKEKGDIPEGYSVSREKKERFSLILESASTNQTSMYLCASSLNREQYFGPGTRLTVT.

This clonotype was observed a few times. The chain couples TRBV27 to TRBJ2-7; TRBD1 agrees at 7 bases. CDR1 MNHEY and CDR2 SMNVEV come from the germline V gene (reference sequence). There are 14 residues in the CDR3. Trimming at V came to 8 bases and at J to 1 base, leaving 8 bases not matched to a gene. The CDR3 reads CASSDRATSYEQYF. Written as DNA, the CDR3 is TGTGCCAGCTCTGACAGGGCCACTTCCTACGAGCAGTACTTC.

The V and J genes are TRBV20-1 and TRBJ2-2; 7 positions agree with TRBD1. This CDR3 contains 16 residues. The V gene end was trimmed by 5 bases and the J gene end by 4 bases; junction bases not matched to a gene: 13. CDR1 is DFQATT, CDR2 SNEGSKA, per germline (reference sequence). This chain's CDR3 is CSAYRQGAQGTGELFF. DNA of the CDR3: TGCAGTGCTTACCGACAGGGCGCTCAGGGCACCGGGGAGCTGTTTTTT.

This chain uses TRBV20-1 with TRBJ1-6; D unclear. This CDR3 contains 19 residues. Germline V gives CDR1 DFQATT, CDR2 SNEGSKA (reference sequence). The V and J ends lost 0 bases and 0 bases respectively, with 18 bases between them. The CDR3 reads CSARDSRETRSSYNSPLHF. In DNA form, the CDR3 reads TGCAGTGCTAGAGATTCGAGGGAAACAAGAAGCTCCTATAATTCACCCCTCCACTTT.